The clone carrying this TCR beta chain was counted between two and nine times. What it recognizes is unknown. The sample belongs to a study of identical twins' blood T cells. Study-wide results and limits: Twins shared about as many clonotypes as their cloneset sizes predicted.

The V end was cut by 5 bases, the J end by 0 bases, with 13 bases between. Germline loops: CDR1 SGHTA, CDR2 FQGNSA. CDR3 size: 15 residues. Libraries were made from RNA as TCR cDNA, using a modified protocol. Using its own MiXCR run on the 5' RACE reads, TCRdb lists one record per CDR3 protein. The top ten clones hold about 6% of a sample with 400,000 or so distinct CDR3 sequences, roughly 31% of them seen once. The material sequenced was PBMCs. The receptor was derived from a woman aged 18-49 years in good health. The chain uses TRBV7-2 and TRBJ1-1; D unresolved. CDR3 DNA sequence: TGTGCCAGCAGCCCAATGCCGGGGTTGAACACTGAAGCTTTCTTT. This encodes CASSPMPGLNTEAFF.